Below, 16 T cell receptor beta chains from the same sample are listed, as sequenced in a study of blood T cell repertoires in COVID-19. Clones were sequenced by immunoSEQ multiplex PCR, and TCRdb holds only the in-frame ones, with some missing. Found here are roughly 210,000 clones, roughly 84% of them singletons; the top ten hold 7% to 9%. Material for sequencing was PBMCs or T cells enriched from blood (not recorded which). The source is a man between 25 and 39 years old in a cohort exposed to, infected with or recovered from COVID-19 (not recorded which).

The V call is TRBV20-1, the J call TRBJ2-7; weak D call: TRBD1 (5 bases). CDR1 and CDR2 from the germline V gene are DFQATT and SNEGSKA (reference sequence). The CDR3 contains 13 residues. The V and J ends lost 3 bases and 4 bases respectively, with 13 bases between them. CDR3 sequence (DNA): TGCAGTGCTAGTGAAGGGGTAAGGTACGAGCAGTACTTC. Its protein is CSASEGVRYEQYF.

The chain has TRBV25-1 and TRBJ2-1, with 12 bases matching TRBD2. Germline V gene lookup returns CDR1 MGHDK and CDR2 SYGVNS. The ends lost 4 bases at V and 5 bases at J; junction bases unmatched: 9. The CDR3 runs to 17 residues. CDR3 loop: CASSGGLLAGGDNEQFF. The DNA of the CDR3 is TGTGCCAGCAGTGGGGGGCTTCTAGCGGGAGGGGACAATGAGCAGTTCTTC.

J is TRBJ2-2 and V is TRBV29-1; possibly TRBD2 for D (6 bases). Trimming cost V 3 bases and J 0 bases, with 8 bases left between them. The germline V gene encodes CDR1 SQVTM and CDR2 ANQGSEA. The CDR3 spans 14 residues. As DNA, the CDR3 is TGCAGCGTTGAGTGGGGGGCGAACACCGGGGAGCTGTTTTTT. Its translation: CSVEWGANTGELFF.

V is TRBV6-5 and J is TRBJ1-1; D might be TRBD1 (6 bases). Trimming took off 6 bases at V and 6 bases at J, with 11 bases between the two ends. In germline, CDR1 is MNHEY, CDR2 SVGAGI. The CDR3 contains 12 residues. CDR3 amino acids: CASRTGISEAFF. The DNA for the CDR3 is TGTGCCAGCAGAACAGGGATATCTGAAGCTTTCTTT.

The chain employs TRBV14 and TRBJ1-2; D not certain. V lost 4 bases and J lost 4, with 16 bases in between. The CDR3 runs to 15 residues. The germline gives CDR1 SGHDN, CDR2 FVKESK. The CDR3 here is CASSPQRVLGYGYTF. The DNA of the CDR3 is TGTGCCAGCAGCCCCCAACGGGTTCTTGGCTATGGCTACACCTTC. The full variable domain, its missing parts supplied by reference TRBV14 and TRBJ1-2, is EAGVTQFPSHSVIEKGQTVTLRCDPISGHDNLYWYRRVMGKEIKFLLHFVKESKQDESGMPNNRFLAERTGGTYSTLKVQPAELEDSGVYFCASSPQRVLGYGYTFGSGTRLTVV.

The chain carries TRBV6-4 and TRBJ2-1; D is possibly TRBD2 (6 bases). The V end was cut by 5 bases, the J end by 10 bases, with 15 bases between. Germline V gives CDR1 MRHNA, CDR2 SNTAGT. The CDR3 is 13 amino acids. In nucleotides, the CDR3 is TGTGCCAGCAGTTGGGTCGTTGGGAGGGAGCAGTTCTTC. Its protein is CASSWVVGREQFF.

The genes are TRBV25-1 and TRBJ1-5, with 9 bases that match TRBD1. Germline V gene data show CDR1 as MGHDK and CDR2 as SYGVNS. This CDR3 has 15 amino acids. The J segment lost 2 bases and the V segment lost 6 bases, leaving 5 bases of the junction unmatched. CDR3 sequence (DNA): TGTGCCAGCAGAGGGACAGGGTTTGGCAATCAGCCCCAGCATTTT. Its translation is CASRGTGFGNQPQHF.

The V and J genes are TRBV28 and TRBJ1-5, with 8 nucleotides matching TRBD1. The CDR3 length is 17 residues. V lost 8 bases and J lost 3; bases outside the gene matches: 15. The germline CDR1 and CDR2 sequences are MDHEN and SYDVKM. The CDR3 loop reads CASPKFVGQATNQPQHF. The CDR3 DNA follows: TGTGCCAGCCCTAAGTTTGTGGGACAGGCCACCAATCAGCCCCAGCATTTT.

The chain recombines TRBV28 with TRBJ1-3; D unclear. The germline V gene has CDR1 MDHEN and CDR2 SYDVKM. The CDR3 consists of 12 residues. V was cut by 2 bases and J by 12 bases, with 11 bases left in between. The CDR3 nucleotides read TGTGCCAGCAGTTTAAACGGACGGGGCATATATTTT. Residues: CASSLNGRGIYF.

This chain uses TRBV14 with TRBJ2-7; 8 bases are a match to TRBD2. In germline, CDR1 is SGHDN, CDR2 FVKESK. With 3 bases clipped from V and 1 base from J, the junction kept 8 bases outside the gene matches. The length of the CDR3 is 16 residues. The CDR3 coding sequence is TGTGCCAGCAGCCAGCCTGGCGGGAGGCCTTCCTACGAGCAGTACTTC. Residues: CASSQPGGRPSYEQYF.

This chain connects TRBV28 to TRBJ2-3; tentatively, D is TRBD2 (6 bases). CDR1 and CDR2 (germline): MDHEN, SYDVKM. This CDR3 is 15 amino acids long. The germline V and J ends were trimmed by 7 bases and 4 bases, with 18 bases remaining between them. The CDR3 nucleotides are TGTGCCAGCACCCCCCCCAGGGAGGAGTCAGATACGCAGTATTTT. As protein: CASTPPREESDTQYF.

The rearrangement joins TRBV24-1 to TRBJ2-5, with 8 bases matching TRBD1. CDR3 size: 15 residues. Per germline, CDR1 KGHDR and CDR2 SFDVKD. V gave up 0 bases and J gave up 3 bases; unmatched junction bases: 2. The CDR3 reads CATSDLETGEETQYF. CDR3 DNA sequence: TGTGCCACCAGTGATTTGGAGACAGGGGAAGAGACCCAGTACTTC.

J is TRBJ2-5 and V is TRBV6-5; D might be TRBD1 (5 bases). The CDR3 runs to 14 residues. With 10 bases removed from V and 1 base from J, the gap between germline ends came to 16 bases. Per the germline V gene, CDR1 is MNHEY and CDR2 is SVGAGI. The CDR3 coding sequence is TGTGCCATTGCACCCGGACAATTCCAAGAGACCCAGTACTTC. Its translation: CAIAPGQFQETQYF.

The chain employs TRBV18 and TRBJ2-7, with a possible D match to TRBD2 (6 bases). The V gene lost 2 bases and the J gene lost 1 base, with 12 bases spanning the gap. The CDR3 sequence is 15 residues long. The germline V gene encodes CDR1 KGHSH and CDR2 LQKENI. CDR3 nucleotide sequence: TGTGCCAGCTCACCATTAGGACTAAGTTCCTACGAGCAGTACTTC. It encodes CASSPLGLSSYEQYF.

The V and J genes are TRBV7-2 and TRBJ2-2; maybe TRBD2 (6 bases). The germline V gene encodes CDR1 SGHTA and CDR2 FQGNSA. This CDR3 region has 14 residues. V was clipped by 8 bases and J by 4 bases, with 14 bases between them. CDR3 nucleotides: TGTGCCAGCCGGACTACCAGCTCCACCGGGGAGCTGTTTTTT. Translating gives CASRTTSSTGELFF.

The chain carries TRBV5-8 and TRBJ2-2; 9 positions match TRBD2. Germline trimming cut 3 bases from V and 3 bases from J; bases unmatched to any gene: 3. Germline CDR1 SGHTS, CDR2 YDEGEE. This CDR3 has 15 amino acids. CDR3 in DNA: TGTGCCAGCAGCTCGGGACTAGCAGACACCGGGGAGCTGTTTTTT. This sequence encodes CASSSGLADTGELFF.